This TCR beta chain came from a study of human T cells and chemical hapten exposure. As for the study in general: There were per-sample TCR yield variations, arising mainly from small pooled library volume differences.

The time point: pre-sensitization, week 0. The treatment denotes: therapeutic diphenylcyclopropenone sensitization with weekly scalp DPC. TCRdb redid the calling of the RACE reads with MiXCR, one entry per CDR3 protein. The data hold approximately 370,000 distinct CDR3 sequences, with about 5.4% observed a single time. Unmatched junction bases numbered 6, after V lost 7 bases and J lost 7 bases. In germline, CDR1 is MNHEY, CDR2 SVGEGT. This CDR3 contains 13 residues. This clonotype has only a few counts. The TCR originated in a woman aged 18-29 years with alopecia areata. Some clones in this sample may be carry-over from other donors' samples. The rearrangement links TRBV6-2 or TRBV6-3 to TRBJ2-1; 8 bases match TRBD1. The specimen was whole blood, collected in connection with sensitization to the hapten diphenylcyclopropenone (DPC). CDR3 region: CASIRTGSNEQFF. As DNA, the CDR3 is TGTGCCAGCATCAGGACAGGGAGTAATGAGCAGTTCTTC.